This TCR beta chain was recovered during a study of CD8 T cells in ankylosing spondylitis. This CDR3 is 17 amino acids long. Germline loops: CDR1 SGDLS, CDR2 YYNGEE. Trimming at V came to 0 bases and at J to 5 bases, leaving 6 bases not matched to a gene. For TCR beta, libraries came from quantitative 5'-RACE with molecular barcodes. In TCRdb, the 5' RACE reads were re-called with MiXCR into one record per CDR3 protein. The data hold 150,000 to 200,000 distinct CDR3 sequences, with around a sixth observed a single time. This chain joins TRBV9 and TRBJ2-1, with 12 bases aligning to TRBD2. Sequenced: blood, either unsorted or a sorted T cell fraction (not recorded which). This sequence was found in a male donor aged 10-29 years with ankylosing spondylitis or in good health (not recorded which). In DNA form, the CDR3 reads TGTGCCAGCAGCGTAGATCCTAGCGGGAGGGCCGACAATGAGCAGTTCTTC. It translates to CASSVDPSGRADNEQFF.